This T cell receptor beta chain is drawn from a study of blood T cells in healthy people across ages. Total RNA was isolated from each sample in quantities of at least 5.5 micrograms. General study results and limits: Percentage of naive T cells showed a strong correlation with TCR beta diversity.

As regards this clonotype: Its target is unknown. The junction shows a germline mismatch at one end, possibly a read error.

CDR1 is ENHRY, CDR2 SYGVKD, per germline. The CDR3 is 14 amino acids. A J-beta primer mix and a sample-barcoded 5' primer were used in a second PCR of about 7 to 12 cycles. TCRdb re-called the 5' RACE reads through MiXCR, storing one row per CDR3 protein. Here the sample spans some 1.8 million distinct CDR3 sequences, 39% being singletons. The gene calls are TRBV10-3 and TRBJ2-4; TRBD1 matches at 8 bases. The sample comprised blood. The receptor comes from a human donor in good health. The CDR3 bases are TGTGTCATCAGCGCGACAGGGGAAGTGGGAGAGCAGTACTTC. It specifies CVISATGEVGEQYF.